A single sample gave rise to the 21 T cell receptor beta chains below, sequenced in a study of metastatic and nonmetastatic thyroid tumors. TCRdb re-called clones from the PCR reads using MiXCR. The sample has 40,000 or so clones, roughly 12% seen once; the top ten hold over 7.5%. Not a single patient had been given any form of treatment at any point before undergoing thyroid surgery. Sequencing was done on a sample of blood. The receptor source for this set is a female donor with papillary thyroid cancer or a benign thyroid nodule (not recorded which). Some clones in this sample may be carry-over from other donors' samples.

This clone appeared many times. V usage is TRBV10-1 and J usage is TRBJ2-3, with 9 bases identical to TRBD2. From germline, CDR1 is WNHNN and CDR2 SYGVQD (reference sequence). The CDR3 loop spans 16 amino acids. The J segment lost 5 bases and the V segment lost 4 bases, leaving 10 bases of the junction unmatched. CDR3 sequence reads: CASSAGGAGGRDTQYF. The CDR3 nucleotides read TGCGCCAGCAGTGCCGGGGGAGCGGGAGGCAGAGATACGCAGTATTTT.

This clone came up many times. The chain joins TRBV12-5 to TRBJ2-5; tentative D call: TRBD2 (5 bases). This CDR3 is 12 amino acids long. V lost 6 bases, J lost 4 bases, and 9 bases lay in between. Germline V gene sequence: CDR1 LGHNT, CDR2 FRNRAP. CDR3 bases: TGTGCTAGTGGGAGGGTGGGAGAGACCCAGTACTTC. Translation gives CASGRVGETQYF.

This clone was counted ten times or more. The chain joins TRBV24-1 to TRBJ2-2; perhaps D is TRBD1 or TRBD2 (5 bases each). V was trimmed by 3 bases and J by 9 bases, leaving 22 bases between them. The CDR3 spans 17 residues. The germline V gene encodes CDR1 KGHDR and CDR2 SFDVKD. The CDR3 here is CATSDPGRSGQTRELFF. The CDR3 nucleotides are TGTGCCACCAGTGATCCCGGCCGTTCGGGGCAGACCCGGGAGCTGTTTTTT.

Ten or more counts support this clone. The genes are TRBV20-1 and TRBJ2-2, with 9 nucleotides matching TRBD2. The junction had 9 bases not matched to a gene; V was cut back by 0 bases and J by 7 bases. The CDR3 totals 16 residues. The V gene's germline CDR1 is DFQATT and CDR2 SNEGSKA (reference sequence). The CDR3 sequence: CSARDLASGMFGELFF. The DNA of the CDR3 is TGCAGTGCTAGAGATCTTGCTAGCGGGATGTTCGGGGAGCTGTTTTTT.

V gene TRBV27 combines with J gene TRBJ1-3; D remains unclear. Germline V lookup: CDR1 MNHEY, CDR2 SMNVEV (reference sequence). The CDR3 is 14 residues long. The V end lost 6 bases, the J end lost 3 bases, and 12 bases lay between the germline ends. CDR3 DNA: TGTGCCAGCAGGGCACGGTGGGGTGGAAACACCATATATTTT. Amino acids: CASRARWGGNTIYF.

This clone was seen many times. A single base separates this from a much larger clone, so it may be a read error. The chain links TRBV19 to TRBJ2-7, with 8 bases fitting TRBD2. Germline CDR1 is LNHDA and CDR2 is SQIVND (reference sequence). This CDR3 region has 14 residues. This CDR3 reads CASSMAGGRYEQCF. Written as DNA, the CDR3 is TGTGCCAGTAGTATGGCGGGAGGTCGTTACGAGCAGTGCTTC.

Only a few counts were recorded for this clone. V gene TRBV6-7 combines with J gene TRBJ2-3; D may be TRBD1 or TRBD2 (5 bases each). TRBV6-7 is reported as an ORF; its role is uncertain. The CDR3 contains 18 residues. With 6 bases removed from V and 2 bases from J, the gap between germline ends came to 24 bases. CDR3: CASRHRPGRQHHTDTQYF. The CDR3 DNA reads TGTGCCAGCAGGCACAGGCCGGGGCGCCAACACCACACAGATACGCAGTATTTT.

This clone has just a few counts. The chain uses TRBV6-5 and TRBJ1-5; TRBD1 might be the D (5 bases). Germline-derived CDR1 and CDR2 are MNHEY and SVGAGI. The CDR3 extends over 18 amino acids. Trimming removed 8 bases at V and 2 bases at J, with 25 bases between. CDR3 residues: CASLLGVVGAQGNQPQHF. CDR3 coding DNA: TGTGCCAGCCTCCTTGGAGTTGTTGGGGCTCAGGGCAATCAGCCCCAGCATTTT.

This clone was observed a few times. V usage is TRBV6-1 and J usage is TRBJ1-2; D unresolved. The germline V and J ends were trimmed by 10 bases and 0 bases, with 9 bases remaining between them. The CDR3 contains 12 residues. Germline CDR1 and CDR2: MNHNS and SASEGT. The CDR3 sequence is CAKRTPNYGYTF. The CDR3 nucleotides are TGTGCCAAACGGACTCCTAACTATGGCTACACCTTC.

This clone was seen repeatedly, ten times or more. V gene TRBV18 combines with J gene TRBJ1-1, with 8 bases matching TRBD1. Trimming took 4 bases from V and 3 from J; bases not matched to a gene: 4. The V gene's germline CDR1 is KGHSH and CDR2 LQKENI. The CDR3 has 14 residues. The CDR3 sequence: CASSRQGTHTEAFF. The DNA of the CDR3 is TGTGCCAGCTCACGACAGGGGACACACACTGAAGCTTTCTTT.

This clone was counted a few times. V and J are TRBV7-2 and TRBJ2-7; 7 bases agree with TRBD2. The J segment lost 3 bases and the V segment lost 6 bases, leaving 8 bases of the junction unmatched. From germline, CDR1 is SGHTA and CDR2 FQGNSA. This CDR3 is 14 amino acids long. CDR3 DNA: TGTGCCAGCAGACCCGGAGGCGGGAGCTACGAGCAGTACTTC. It yields the protein CASRPGGGSYEQYF.

This clone has ten or more counts. V is TRBV10-1 and J is TRBJ2-3, with a weak D call TRBD1 (7 bases). V gave up 6 bases and J gave up 3 bases, with 22 bases separating them. The CDR3 totals 17 residues. CDR1 and CDR2 (germline): WNHNN, SYGVQD (reference sequence). The CDR3 region has the DNA TGCGCCAGCAGGGGCCCCTCACCAGGGGGGAGTACAGATACGCAGTATTTT. Its translation is CASRGPSPGGSTDTQYF.

This clone showed up just once. This could be a read error, since a much larger clone is one nucleotide away. This sequence joins TRBV3-1 and TRBJ1-2; D is ambiguous. The CDR3 is 15 residues long. Germline CDR1 reads LGHDT; CDR2 reads YNNKEL (reference sequence). CDR3 residues: CASSRGGAANYGCTF. The CDR3 coding sequence is TGTGCCAGCAGCCGAGGAGGAGCTGCTAACTATGGCTGCACCTTC.

In this sample, this clone turned up many times. CDR3 in DNA: TGCCTGGCGGTGGCGGGATCATACACAGATACGCAGTATTTT. Translation gives CLAVAGSYTDTQYF. The gene calls are TRBV20-1 and TRBJ2-3; tentatively, D is TRBD2 (6 bases). Looked up from germline, CDR1 is DFQATT and CDR2 is SNEGSKA (reference sequence). The CDR3 is 14 residues long.

This clone was observed at least ten times. The J gene is TRBJ2-3, the V gene TRBV3-1, with 10 bases that match TRBD2. Trimming took 3 bases from V and 7 from J; bases not matched to a gene: 7. CDR3 size: 15 residues. Germline loops: CDR1 LGHDT, CDR2 YNNKEL (reference sequence). As DNA, the CDR3 is TGTGCCAGCAGCCAGGCTAGCGGGAGAATAAATACGCAGTATTTT. Protein: CASSQASGRINTQYF.

This clone was detected ten times or more. The chain uses TRBV9 and TRBJ2-3, with D possibly TRBD1 on 6 matching bases. Germline V CDR1 and CDR2: SGDLS, YYNGEE. This CDR3 comprises 15 residues. V shed 0 bases and J shed 1 base, with 9 bases lying between them. This CDR3 reads CASSVATGRTDTQYF. The CDR3 nucleotides read TGTGCCAGCAGCGTAGCTACAGGGCGCACAGATACGCAGTATTTT.

This clone was observed at least ten times. In DNA form, the CDR3 reads TGCAGCGCTCCCTCTCGGCTAGCGGGAGGGCCGGTTGAGCAGTTCTTC. Translating gives CSAPSRLAGGPVEQFF. The chain combines TRBV29-1 with TRBJ2-1, with TRBD2 matching 12 bases. Germline V CDR1 and CDR2: SQVTM, ANQGSEA. The CDR3 is made up of 16 amino acids. The J segment lost 9 bases and the V segment lost 7 bases, leaving 16 bases of the junction unmatched.

This clone was detected many times. V gene TRBV6-4 combines with J gene TRBJ2-2, with D unclear. This CDR3 is 13 amino acids long. CDR1 is MRHNA and CDR2 is SNTAGT in the germline V gene. Trimming left V 2 bases short and J 3 bases short, with 4 bases between. CDR3 sequence: CASSDRDTGELFF. As DNA, the CDR3 is TGTGCCAGCAGTGACAGGGACACCGGGGAGCTGTTTTTT.

This clone has only a few counts. Given a much more abundant clone one base away, this may be a read error. The rearrangement links TRBV2 to TRBJ2-5; no clear D. CDR1 and CDR2 from the germline V gene are SNHLY and FYNNEI. The CDR3 covers 11 residues. DNA for the CDR3: TGTGCCAGCAGTCTACAAGAGAACCAGTACTTC. Protein product: CASSLQENQYF.

This clone was found many times. The chain's CDR3 is CSVQGWDNEQFF. For the CDR3, the DNA is TGCAGCGTTCAGGGATGGGACAATGAGCAGTTCTTC. The V and J genes are TRBV29-1 and TRBJ2-1; perhaps TRBD1 as D (5 bases). The V end lost 5 bases, the J end lost 5 bases, and 10 bases lay between the germline ends. CDR1 and CDR2 from the germline V gene are SQVTM and ANQGSEA. The CDR3 spans 12 residues.

Worth noting for this clone: A read error may explain this, as a much larger clone is one base away. The sample carries other DNA sequences with the same CDR3. The chain has TRBV7-3 and TRBJ2-5; possible D gene TRBD2, 7 bases. Germline loops: CDR1 SGHTA, CDR2 FQGTGA. The CDR3 is 14 residues long. In DNA form, the CDR3 reads TGCGCCAGCAGCTTGGGGGGGGCGCAGGAGACCCAGTACTTC. This gives the protein CASSLGGAQETQYF.